Following are 4 T cell receptor beta chains from one sample sequenced in a study of T-cell reconstitution after alpha-beta-depleted transplantation in children. For TCRbeta, the library was prepared with unique molecular identifiers. TCRdb recomputed calls from the PCR reads with MiXCR, one row per CDR3 protein. The repertoire consists of almost 600,000 distinct CDR3 sequences, with 27% occurring once and the leading ten covering around 36%. Material: PBMCs, obtained before TCRalphabeta/CD19-depleted stem cell transplant. These receptors were obtained from a boy in the first two years of life with Wiskott-Aldrich syndrome, due to receive a stem cell transplant.

On this clonotype itself: At one end the junction does not follow the germline gene, possibly because of a read error. The rearrangement joins TRBV5-5 to TRBJ1-4; D is unresolved. Germline V gives CDR1 SGHKS, CDR2 YYEKEE (reference sequence). The CDR3 is made up of 14 amino acids. This CDR3 reads CASSLRGIDEKPFF. As DNA, the CDR3 is TGTGCCAGCAGCTTGCGGGGTATAGATGAAAAACCGTTTTTT.

This clonotype has only one observation. The V and J genes are TRBV29-1 and TRBJ2-3, with D tentatively TRBD1 (5 bases). CDR3 size: 13 residues. V lost 6 bases and J 1 base, leaving 11 bases between the germline ends. Germline V lookup: CDR1 SQVTM, CDR2 ANQGSEA. CDR3 DNA sequence: TGCAGCGTGATCAGGGTCGGCACAGATACGCAGTATTTT. Translation: CSVIRVGTDTQYF.

The chain carries TRBV5-1 and TRBJ2-1; no clear D gene. The CDR3 spans 14 residues. With 4 bases removed from V and 11 bases from J, the gap between germline ends came to 19 bases. CDR1 and CDR2 (germline): SGHRS, YFSETQ. CDR3 region: CASSQMIIATKQFF. The CDR3, as DNA: TGCGCCAGCAGCCAGATGATTATAGCTACAAAGCAGTTCTTC.

This clonotype was seen a handful of times. This chain joins TRBV20-1 and TRBJ1-3; possible D gene TRBD1, 5 bases. The germline V gene has CDR1 DFQATT and CDR2 SNEGSKA (reference sequence). This CDR3 is 13 amino acids long. V lost 3 bases and J 4 bases, leaving 10 bases between the germline ends. Here the CDR3 reads CSARGGGGNTIYF. CDR3 nucleotide sequence: TGCAGTGCTAGGGGGGGGGGAGGAAACACCATATATTTT.